This TCR beta chain derives from a study of T cell responses to AZD1222 COVID-19 vaccine. Study results and limitations: Elevations in Spike-specific TCR breadth and depth followed administration of two AZD1222 doses. Of spike-specific TCRs, nearly half reportedly target regions left unmutated in variants. Clonal diversity may have been underestimated, and the donors were mostly white British, with more females than males.

CDR3 size: 15 residues. CDR1 and CDR2 (germline): SNHLY, FYNNEI. V was pared by 1 base and J by 4 bases, with 8 bases between. Notes on this clone: The antigen is undetermined.

Data came from immunoSEQ multiplex PCR; TCRdb stores just in-frame clones and leaves some out. The sample contains around 130,000 clones, about 89% of which appear only once. V gene TRBV2 combines with J gene TRBJ1-6; D might be TRBD1 (6 bases). The source material was peripheral blood, sampled 28 days after the second dose of the MenACWY control vaccine. The source is an adult who received the MenACWY meningococcal vaccine as a control. In DNA form, the CDR3 reads TGTGCCAGCAGTGAAGACGGACAGTATAATTCACCCCTCCACTTT. Protein: CASSEDGQYNSPLHF. Drawing the rest from reference TRBV2 and TRBJ1-6, the complete variable domain is EPEVTQTPSHQVTQMGQEVILRCVPISNHLYFYWYRQILGQKVEFLVSFYNNEISEKSEIFDDQFSVERPDGSNFTLKIRSTKLEDSAMYFCASSEDGQYNSPLHFGNGTRLTVT.